A single sample is the source of the 3 T cell receptor beta chains below, sequenced in a study of T cell responses to AZD1222 COVID-19 vaccine. Generated by immunoSEQ multiplex PCR, the TCRdb table keeps only in-frame clones and is missing some. The data contain 65,000 to 85,000 clones, about nine tenths of them seen just once; the ten biggest clones take up about a tenth. This material consisted of peripheral blood, taken 28 days after the second dose of the MenACWY control vaccine. These TCRs come from an adult who received the MenACWY meningococcal vaccine as a control.

The rearrangement links TRBV25-1 to TRBJ1-1; a weak D match, TRBD1 (5 bases). Germline V gene data show CDR1 as MGHDK and CDR2 as SYGVNS. The CDR3 spans 11 residues. The DNA of the CDR3 is TGTGCTTCAGGGTACAACACTGAAGCTTTCTTT. Translation: CASGYNTEAFF. The full variable domain, its missing parts supplied by reference TRBV25-1 and TRBJ1-1, is EADIYQTPRYLVIGTGKKITLECSQTMGHDKMYWYQQDPGMELHLIHYSYGVNSTEKGDLSSESTVSRIRTEHFPLTLESARPSHTSQYLCASGYNTEAFFGQGTRLTVV.

V usage is TRBV6-5 and J usage is TRBJ2-1; 8 bases fit TRBD2. With V trimmed by 7 bases and J by 7 bases, 12 bases remained unmatched. The germline gives CDR1 MNHEY, CDR2 SVGAGI. The CDR3 length is 15 residues. The CDR3 DNA sequence: TGTGCCAGCACCCCCGAGCGGGGGCTTTGGAATGAGCAGTTCTTC. The encoded protein is CASTPERGLWNEQFF.

V is TRBV7-9 and J is TRBJ1-1; no clear D. Germline CDR1 SEHNR, CDR2 FQNEAQ (reference sequence). The CDR3 covers 12 residues. Trimming took 5 bases from V and 1 from J, leaving 5 bases between them. The CDR3 loop reads CASSRPNTEAFF. In DNA, the CDR3 is TGTGCCAGCAGCCGACCGAACACTGAAGCTTTCTTT.